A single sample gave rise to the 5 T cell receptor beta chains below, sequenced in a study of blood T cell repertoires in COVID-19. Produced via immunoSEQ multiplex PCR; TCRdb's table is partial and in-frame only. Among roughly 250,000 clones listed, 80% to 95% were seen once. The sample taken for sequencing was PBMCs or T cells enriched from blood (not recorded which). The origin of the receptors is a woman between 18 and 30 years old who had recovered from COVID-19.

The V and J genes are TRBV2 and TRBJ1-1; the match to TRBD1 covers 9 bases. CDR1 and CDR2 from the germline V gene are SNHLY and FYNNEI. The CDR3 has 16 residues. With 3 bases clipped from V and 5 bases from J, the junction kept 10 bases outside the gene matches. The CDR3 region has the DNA TGTGCCAGCAGTGAGGACAGGGGAAGAGGAAAAACTGAAGCTTTCTTT. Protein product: CASSEDRGRGKTEAFF. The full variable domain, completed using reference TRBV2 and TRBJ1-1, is EPEVTQTPSHQVTQMGQEVILRCVPISNHLYFYWYRQILGQKVEFLVSFYNNEISEKSEIFDDQFSVERPDGSNFTLKIRSTKLEDSAMYFCASSEDRGRGKTEAFFGQGTRLTVV.

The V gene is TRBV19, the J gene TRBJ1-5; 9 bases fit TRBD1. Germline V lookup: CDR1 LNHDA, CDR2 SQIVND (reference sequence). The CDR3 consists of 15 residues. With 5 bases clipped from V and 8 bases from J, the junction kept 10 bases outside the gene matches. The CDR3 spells CASSSSGQGSEPQHF. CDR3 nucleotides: TGTGCCAGTAGTTCCTCGGGACAGGGATCTGAGCCCCAGCATTTT. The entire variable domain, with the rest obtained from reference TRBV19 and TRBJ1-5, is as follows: DGGITQSPKYLFRKEGQNVTLSCEQNLNHDAMYWYRQDPGQGLRLIYYSQIVNDFQKGDIAEGYSVSREKKESFPLTVTSAQKNPTAFYLCASSSSGQGSEPQHFGDGTRLSIL.

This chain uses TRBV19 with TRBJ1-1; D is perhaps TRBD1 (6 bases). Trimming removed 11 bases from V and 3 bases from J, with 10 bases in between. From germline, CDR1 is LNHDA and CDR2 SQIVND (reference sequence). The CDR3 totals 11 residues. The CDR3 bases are TGTGCCTGCGGGGGCTACACTGAAGCTTTCTTT. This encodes CACGGYTEAFF.

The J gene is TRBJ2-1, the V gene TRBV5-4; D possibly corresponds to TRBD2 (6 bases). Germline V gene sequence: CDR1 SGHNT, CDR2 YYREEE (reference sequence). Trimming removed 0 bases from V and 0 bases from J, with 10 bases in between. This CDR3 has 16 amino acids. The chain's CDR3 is CASSLDWGGSYNEQFF. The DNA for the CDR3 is TGTGCCAGCAGCTTGGACTGGGGAGGCTCCTACAATGAGCAGTTCTTC.

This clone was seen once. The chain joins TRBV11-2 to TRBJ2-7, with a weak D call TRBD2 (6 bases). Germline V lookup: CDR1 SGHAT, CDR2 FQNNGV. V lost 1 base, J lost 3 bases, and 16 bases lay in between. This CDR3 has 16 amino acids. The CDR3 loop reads CASSLVAAGGYYEQYF. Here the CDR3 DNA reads TGTGCCAGCAGCTTAGTTGCGGCCGGGGGATACTACGAGCAGTACTTC. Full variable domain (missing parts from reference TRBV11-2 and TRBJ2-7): EAGVAQSPRYKIIEKRQSVAFWCNPISGHATLYWYQQILGQGPKLLIQFQNNGVVDDSQLPKDRFSAERLKGVDSTLKIQPAKLEDSAVYLCASSLVAAGGYYEQYFGPGTRLTVT.